This T cell receptor beta chain is drawn from a study of blood T cell repertoires in COVID-19. Between the trimmed V and J ends, which lost 3 bases and 8 bases, there was a span of 11 bases. Germline CDR1 and CDR2: MNHNS and SASEGT. The CDR3 spans 12 residues. Methods used by the authors: Scientists estimated how many nucleated cells there were by amplifying reference gene primers. Here immunoSEQ multiplex PCR was the method, and the copy in TCRdb shows in-frame clones only, minus some. V and J calls and clone size follow that table, whereas D and trimming were derived from the DNA. The data show 90,000 to 120,000 clones, about 80% seen once.

Material for sequencing was peripheral blood. This sequence joins TRBV6-1 and TRBJ2-7; D is unresolved. This sequence was found in a man in his 70s with acute or convalescent COVID-19. DNA for the CDR3: TGTGCCAGCAGTGAGGAGTATCGAAAGCAGTACTTC. Protein: CASSEEYRKQYF.